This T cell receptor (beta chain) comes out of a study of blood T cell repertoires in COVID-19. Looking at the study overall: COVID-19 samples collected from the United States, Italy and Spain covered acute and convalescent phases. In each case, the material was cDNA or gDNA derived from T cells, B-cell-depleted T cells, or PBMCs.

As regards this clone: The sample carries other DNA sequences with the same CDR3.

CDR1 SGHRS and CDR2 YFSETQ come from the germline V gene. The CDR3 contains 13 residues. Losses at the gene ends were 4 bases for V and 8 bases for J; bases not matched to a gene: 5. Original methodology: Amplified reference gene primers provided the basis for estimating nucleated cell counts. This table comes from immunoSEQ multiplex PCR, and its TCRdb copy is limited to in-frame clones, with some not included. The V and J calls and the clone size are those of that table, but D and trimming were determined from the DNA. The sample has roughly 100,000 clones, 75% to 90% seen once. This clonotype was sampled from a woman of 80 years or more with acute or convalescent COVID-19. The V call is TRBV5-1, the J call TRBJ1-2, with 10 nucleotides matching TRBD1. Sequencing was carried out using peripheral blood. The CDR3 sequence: CASSPGQGYGYTF. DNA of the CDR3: TGCGCCAGCAGCCCGGGACAGGGGTACGGCTACACCTTC.